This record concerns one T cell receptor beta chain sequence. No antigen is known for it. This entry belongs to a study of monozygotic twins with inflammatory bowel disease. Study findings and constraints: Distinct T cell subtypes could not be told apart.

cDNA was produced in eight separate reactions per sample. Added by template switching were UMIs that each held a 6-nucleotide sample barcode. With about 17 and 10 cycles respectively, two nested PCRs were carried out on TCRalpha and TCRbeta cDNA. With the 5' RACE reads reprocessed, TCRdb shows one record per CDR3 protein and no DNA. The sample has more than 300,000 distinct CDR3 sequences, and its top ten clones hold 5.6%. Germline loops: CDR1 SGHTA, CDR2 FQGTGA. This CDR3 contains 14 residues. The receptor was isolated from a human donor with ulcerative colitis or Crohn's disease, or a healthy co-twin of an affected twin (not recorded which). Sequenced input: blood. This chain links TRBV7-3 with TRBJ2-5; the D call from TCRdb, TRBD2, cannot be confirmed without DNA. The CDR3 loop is CASSPLAGQEAQYF.